This T cell receptor (beta chain) was documented in a study of T cells after somatic rescue of genetic block. Measured with immunoSEQ multiplex PCR; TCRdb has only the in-frame clones, and not every one. The table records around 67,000 clones, 90% to 95% of them present only once. This CDR3 is 17 amino acids long. The V and J ends lost 7 bases and 4 bases, in that order; junction bases with no gene match: 16. Per germline, CDR1 LNHDA and CDR2 SQIVND (reference sequence). The sequenced sample consisted of peripheral blood mononuclear cells (PBMCs). The receptor's source is a man in his forties or fifties. The V and J genes are TRBV19 and TRBJ2-3, with 8 bases aligning to TRBD1. CDR3 region: CASKEFLSGGFSDTQYF. The CDR3 DNA sequence: TGTGCCAGTAAGGAGTTCCTATCAGGGGGCTTTTCAGATACGCAGTATTTT.